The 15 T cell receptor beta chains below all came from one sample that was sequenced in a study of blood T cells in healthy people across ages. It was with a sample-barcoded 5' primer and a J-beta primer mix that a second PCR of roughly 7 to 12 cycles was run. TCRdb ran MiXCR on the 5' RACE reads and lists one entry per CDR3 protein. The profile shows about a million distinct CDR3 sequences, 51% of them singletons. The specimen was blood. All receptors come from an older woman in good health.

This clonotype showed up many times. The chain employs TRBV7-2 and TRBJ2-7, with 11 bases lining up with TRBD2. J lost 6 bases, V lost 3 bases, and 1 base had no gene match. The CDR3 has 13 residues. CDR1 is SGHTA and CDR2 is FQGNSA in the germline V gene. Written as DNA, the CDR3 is TGTGCCAGCAGCTTTGGACTAGCGGGCGAGCAGTACTTC. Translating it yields CASSFGLAGEQYF.

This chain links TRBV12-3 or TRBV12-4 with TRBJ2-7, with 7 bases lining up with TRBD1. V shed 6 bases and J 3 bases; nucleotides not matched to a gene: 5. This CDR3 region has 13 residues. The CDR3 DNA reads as TGTGCCAGCAGACTGGGACAGCTCTACGAGCAGTACTTC. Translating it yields CASRLGQLYEQYF.

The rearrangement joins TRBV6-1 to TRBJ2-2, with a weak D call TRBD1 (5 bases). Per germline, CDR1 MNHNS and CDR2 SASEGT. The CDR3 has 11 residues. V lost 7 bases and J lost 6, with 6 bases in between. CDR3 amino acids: CASIGAGELFF. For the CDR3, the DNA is TGTGCCAGCATAGGGGCCGGGGAGCTGTTTTTT.

Written as DNA, the CDR3 is TGTGCCAGCAGCTTAGATCCAAAAGAGACCCAGTACTTC. It specifies CASSLDPKETQYF. V is TRBV7-2 and J is TRBJ2-5; D is uncertain. This CDR3 comprises 13 residues. V lost 1 base and J lost 3, with 6 bases in between. Germline V gene sequence: CDR1 SGHTA, CDR2 FQGNSA.

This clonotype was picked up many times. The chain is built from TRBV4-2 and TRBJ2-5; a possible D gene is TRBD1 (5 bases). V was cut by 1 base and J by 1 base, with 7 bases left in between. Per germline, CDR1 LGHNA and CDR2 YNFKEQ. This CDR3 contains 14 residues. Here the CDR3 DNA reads TGTGCCAGCAGCCAAGGGGGCGGCCAAGAGACCCAGTACTTC. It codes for CASSQGGGQETQYF.

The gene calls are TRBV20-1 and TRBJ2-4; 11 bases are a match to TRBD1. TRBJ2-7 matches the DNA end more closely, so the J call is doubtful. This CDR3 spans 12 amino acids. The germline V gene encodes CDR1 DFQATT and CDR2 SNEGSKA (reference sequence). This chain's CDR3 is CRPGTGGLEQYF. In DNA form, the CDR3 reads TGCAGGCCCGGGACAGGGGGTCTCGAGCAGTACTTC.

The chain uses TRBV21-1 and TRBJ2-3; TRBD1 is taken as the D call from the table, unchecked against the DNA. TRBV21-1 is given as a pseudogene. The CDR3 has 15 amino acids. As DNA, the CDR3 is TGTGCCACCCGGGTAACCGAGCACCTCACAGATACGCAGTATTTT. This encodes CATRVTEHLTDTQYF.

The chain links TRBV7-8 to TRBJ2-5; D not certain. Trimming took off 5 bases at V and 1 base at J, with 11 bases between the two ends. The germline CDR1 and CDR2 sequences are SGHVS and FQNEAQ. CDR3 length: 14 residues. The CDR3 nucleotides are TGTGCCAGCAGCGGTGGGCGAGTCCAAGAGACCCAGTACTTC. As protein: CASSGGRVQETQYF.

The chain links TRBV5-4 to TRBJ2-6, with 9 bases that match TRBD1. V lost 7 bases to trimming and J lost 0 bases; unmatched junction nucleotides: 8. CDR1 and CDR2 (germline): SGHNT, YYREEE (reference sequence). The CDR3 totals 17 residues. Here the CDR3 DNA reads TGTGCCAGCTCACAGGGGGCATCTTACTCTGGGGCCAACGTCCTGACTTTC. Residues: CASSQGASYSGANVLTF. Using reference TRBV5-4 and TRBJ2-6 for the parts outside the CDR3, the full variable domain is ETGVTQSPTHLIKTRGQQVTLRCSSQSGHNTVSWYQQALGQGPQFIFQYYREEENGRGNFPPRFSGLQFPNYSSELNVNALELDDSALYLCASSQGASYSGANVLTFGAGSRLTVL.

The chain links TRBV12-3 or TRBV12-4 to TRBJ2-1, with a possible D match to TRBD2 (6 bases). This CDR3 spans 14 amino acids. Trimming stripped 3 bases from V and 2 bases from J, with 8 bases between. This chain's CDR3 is CASSLGTPYNEQFF. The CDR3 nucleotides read TGTGCCAGCAGTTTGGGGACTCCCTACAATGAGCAGTTCTTC.

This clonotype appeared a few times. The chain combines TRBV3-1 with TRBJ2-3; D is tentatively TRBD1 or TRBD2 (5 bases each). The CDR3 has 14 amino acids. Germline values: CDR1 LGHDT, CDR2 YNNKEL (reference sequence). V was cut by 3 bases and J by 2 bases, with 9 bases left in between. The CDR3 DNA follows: TGTGCCAGCAGCCAGGGGGTCCTCACAGATACGCAGTATTTT. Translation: CASSQGVLTDTQYF.

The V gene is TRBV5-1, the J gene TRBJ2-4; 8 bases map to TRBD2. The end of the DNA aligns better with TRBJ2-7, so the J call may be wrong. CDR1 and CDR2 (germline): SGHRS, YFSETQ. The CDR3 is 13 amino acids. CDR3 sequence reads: CASTRTSPDEQYF. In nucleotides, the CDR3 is TGCGCCAGCACCCGGACTAGCCCCGACGAGCAGTACTTC.

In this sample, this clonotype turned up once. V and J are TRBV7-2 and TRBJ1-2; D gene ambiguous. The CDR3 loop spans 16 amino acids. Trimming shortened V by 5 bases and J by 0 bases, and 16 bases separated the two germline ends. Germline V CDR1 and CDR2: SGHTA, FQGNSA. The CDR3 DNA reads TGTGCCAGCAGCCCCCAGCCAGGATCAGCTAACTATGGCTACACCTTC. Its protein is CASSPQPGSANYGYTF.

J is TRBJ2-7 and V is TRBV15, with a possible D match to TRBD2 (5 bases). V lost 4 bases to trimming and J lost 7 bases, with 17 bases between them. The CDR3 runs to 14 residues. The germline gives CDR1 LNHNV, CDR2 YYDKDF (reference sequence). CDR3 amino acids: CATSILVYYNEQYF. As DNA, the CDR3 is TGTGCCACCAGCATACTAGTTTACTACAATGAGCAGTACTTC.

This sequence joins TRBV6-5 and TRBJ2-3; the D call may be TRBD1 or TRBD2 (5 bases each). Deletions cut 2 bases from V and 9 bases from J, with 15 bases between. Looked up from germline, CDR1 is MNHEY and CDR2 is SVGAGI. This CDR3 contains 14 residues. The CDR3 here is CASSYRGPGMTQYF. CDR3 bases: TGTGCCAGCAGTTACCGGGGACCAGGGATGACGCAGTATTTT.